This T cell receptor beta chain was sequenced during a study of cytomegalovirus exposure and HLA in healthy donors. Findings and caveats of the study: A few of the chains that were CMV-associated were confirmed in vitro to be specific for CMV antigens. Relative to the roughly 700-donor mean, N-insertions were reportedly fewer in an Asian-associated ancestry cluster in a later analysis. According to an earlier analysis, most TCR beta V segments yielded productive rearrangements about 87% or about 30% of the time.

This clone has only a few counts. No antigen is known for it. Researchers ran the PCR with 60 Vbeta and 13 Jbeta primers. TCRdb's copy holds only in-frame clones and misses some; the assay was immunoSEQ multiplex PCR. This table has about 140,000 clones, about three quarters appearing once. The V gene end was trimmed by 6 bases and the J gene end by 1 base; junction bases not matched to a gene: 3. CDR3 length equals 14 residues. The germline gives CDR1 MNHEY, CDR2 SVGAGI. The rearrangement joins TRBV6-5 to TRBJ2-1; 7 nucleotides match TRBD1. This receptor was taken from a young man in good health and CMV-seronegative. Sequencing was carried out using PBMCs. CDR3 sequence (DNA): TGTGCCAGCAGCCCACAGGGGTCCTACAATGAGCAGTTCTTC. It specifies CASSPQGSYNEQFF.